This entry is about one TCR beta chain. Its antigen is unknown. PCR or immunohistochemistry showed mismatch repair deficiency in every enrolled patient. TCRs were sequenced from three patients responding to pembrolizumab. The CDR3 sequence is 15 residues long. The germline V and J ends were trimmed by 0 bases and 1 base, with 5 bases remaining between them. CDR1 and CDR2 from the germline V gene are SGHNT and YYREEE (reference sequence). These data come from a study of PD-1 blockade in mismatch repair-deficient tumors. Background on the study: Enrolled about 2013-2016, patients had progressing, pretreated mismatch repair-deficient cancers of approximately 13 types. Whole-study results and caveats: Rapid post-treatment expansion, then contraction, generally preceding radiologic response, marked tumor-resident clones.

Generated by immunoSEQ multiplex PCR, the TCRdb table keeps only in-frame clones and is missing some. There are 50,000 or so clones in the sample; more than 65% occur only once, and under 3.5% lies in the top ten. The TCR was taken from an adult with mismatch repair-deficient cancer. This chain links TRBV5-4 with TRBJ2-6; the D is unclear. The sample here was PBMCs, taken before pembrolizumab treatment. The CDR3 loop is CASSLEVSGANVLTF. The DNA of the CDR3 is TGTGCCAGCAGCTTGGAGGTTTCTGGGGCCAACGTCCTGACTTTC.